The next 17 T cell receptor beta chains were all read from a single sample in a study of blood T cell repertoires in COVID-19. Profiled with immunoSEQ multiplex PCR; TCRdb holds only in-frame clones, not every one. Among over 200,000 clones, 88% were seen once, and the ten largest hold around 2.5%. Material: PBMCs or T cells enriched from blood (not recorded which). Every receptor here comes from a woman in her forties with acute COVID-19.

The rearrangement joins TRBV2 to TRBJ2-7, with D tentatively TRBD2 (6 bases). The CDR3 has 14 residues. Looked up from germline, CDR1 is SNHLY and CDR2 is FYNNEI. Trimming took off 6 bases at V and 2 bases at J, with 14 bases between the two ends. The CDR3 protein is CASRGTARAYEQYF. In DNA form, the CDR3 reads TGTGCCAGCAGGGGGACTGCCCGAGCCTACGAGCAGTACTTC.

The chain combines TRBV7-2 with TRBJ1-2; D is ambiguous. The CDR3 contains 16 residues. CDR1 SGHTA and CDR2 FQGNSA come from the germline V gene. Trimming removed 0 bases from V and 6 bases from J, with 17 bases in between. CDR3: CASSLAEGGIGDGYTF. The CDR3 DNA is TGTGCCAGCAGCTTAGCGGAGGGAGGGATAGGCGATGGCTACACCTTC.

The V and J genes are TRBV5-1 and TRBJ2-3, with 11 bases lining up with TRBD1. With V trimmed by 0 bases and J by 3 bases, 3 bases remained unmatched. Germline V gene data show CDR1 as SGHRS and CDR2 as YFSETQ. This CDR3 has 16 amino acids. This CDR3 reads CASSLAGTGGTDTQYF. In DNA form, the CDR3 reads TGCGCCAGCAGCTTGGCCGGGACAGGGGGTACAGATACGCAGTATTTT.

The gene calls are TRBV5-1 and TRBJ2-2, with D uncertain. CDR1 is SGHRS and CDR2 is YFSETQ in the germline V gene. This CDR3 comprises 16 residues. V lost 1 base and J lost 1, with 11 bases in between. DNA of the CDR3: TGCGCCAGCAGCTTGTCTATGATGGTGAACACCGGGGAGCTGTTTTTT. This gives the protein CASSLSMMVNTGELFF.

The rearrangement joins TRBV5-4 to TRBJ1-3; no clear D. Trimming shortened V by 0 bases and J by 0 bases, and 10 bases separated the two germline ends. Germline CDR1 reads SGHNT; CDR2 reads YYREEE (reference sequence). The CDR3 spans 16 residues. This chain's CDR3 is CASSLDPFGSGNTIYF. CDR3 DNA: TGTGCCAGCAGCTTGGACCCATTCGGCTCTGGAAACACCATATATTTT.

The chain is built from TRBV5-6 and TRBJ1-3; the match to TRBD1 covers 9 bases. Germline lookup yields CDR1 SGHDT and CDR2 YYEEEE. Trimming at V came to 4 bases and at J to 7 bases, leaving 3 bases not matched to a gene. This CDR3 comprises 13 residues. The DNA of the CDR3 is TGTGCCAGCAGCCTAGGACAGGGGAACACCATATATTTT. Translating it yields CASSLGQGNTIYF.

V and J are TRBV7-2 and TRBJ2-2; 14 bases match TRBD2. This CDR3 has 16 amino acids. Germline CDR1 SGHTA, CDR2 FQGNSA. The trim removed 5 bases at V and 8 bases at J, leaving 7 bases unmatched. The CDR3 spells CASSPRLAGGTGELFF. The CDR3 region has the DNA TGTGCCAGCAGCCCGAGACTAGCGGGAGGGACAGGGGAGCTGTTTTTT. The whole variable domain, filled in from reference TRBV7-2 and TRBJ2-2, reads GAGVSQSPSNKVTEKGKDVELRCDPISGHTALYWYRQSLGQGLEFLIYFQGNSAPDKSGLPSDRFSAERTGGSVSTLTIQRTQQEDSAVYLCASSPRLAGGTGELFFGEGSRLTVL.

The chain joins TRBV7-8 to TRBJ2-7, with D possibly matching TRBD1 (6 bases). There are 13 residues in the CDR3. Germline V CDR1 and CDR2: SGHVS, FQNEAQ. V dropped 5 bases and J dropped 4 bases, with 12 bases sitting between them. CDR3 in DNA: TGTGCCAGCAGCCCTGGGGGCAGGTACGAGCAGTACTTC. Protein: CASSPGGRYEQYF.

The rearrangement uses TRBV2 and TRBJ1-2; tentative D call: TRBD1 (6 bases). Germline V CDR1 and CDR2: SNHLY, FYNNEI. Between the trimmed V and J ends, which lost 1 base and 4 bases, there was a span of 10 bases. CDR3 length: 14 amino acids. The CDR3, as DNA: TGTGCCAGCAGTGAAGGGGGGCAGGTCTATGGCTACACCTTC. Its protein product is CASSEGGQVYGYTF.

The chain carries TRBV19 and TRBJ2-2; D is possibly TRBD1 (7 bases). Trimming pared 3 bases from V and 4 bases from J, leaving 18 bases between. The CDR3 is 17 residues long. Per the germline V gene, CDR1 is LNHDA and CDR2 is SQIVND (reference sequence). The CDR3 DNA reads as TGTGCCAGTAGTATGGGGACAGAGGGGGGAAGCACCGGGGAGCTGTTTTTT. It codes for CASSMGTEGGSTGELFF. The complete variable domain, with remaining parts taken from reference TRBV19 and TRBJ2-2, reads DGGITQSPKYLFRKEGQNVTLSCEQNLNHDAMYWYRQDPGQGLRLIYYSQIVNDFQKGDIAEGYSVSREKKESFPLTVTSAQKNPTAFYLCASSMGTEGGSTGELFFGEGSRLTVL.

The J gene is TRBJ2-5, the V gene TRBV28; the D gene is possibly TRBD1 (5 bases). The CDR3 consists of 13 residues. Germline V lookup: CDR1 MDHEN, CDR2 SYDVKM. Between the trimmed V and J ends, which lost 6 bases and 7 bases, there was a span of 15 bases. CDR3 loop: CASSTQVPGTQYF. CDR3 DNA: TGTGCCAGCAGCACACAGGTCCCCGGGACCCAGTACTTC.

Only a few counts were recorded for this clone. For the CDR3, the DNA is TGTGCCAGCAGTTTAGTGGACAGGGATACAGATACGCAGTATTTT. It yields the protein CASSLVDRDTDTQYF. This rearrangement joins TRBV27 to TRBJ2-3; 8 positions agree with TRBD1. The germline CDR1 and CDR2 sequences are MNHEY and SMNVEV (reference sequence). The CDR3 sequence is 15 residues long. Germline trimming cut 2 bases from V and 3 bases from J; bases unmatched to any gene: 4.

The gene calls are TRBV30 and TRBJ1-1; D is uncertain. This CDR3 region has 12 residues. Trimming pared 4 bases from V and 3 bases from J, leaving 9 bases between. Germline CDR1 and CDR2: GTSNPN and SVGIG (reference sequence). The CDR3 sequence is CAWKEDHTEAFF. The CDR3, as DNA: TGTGCCTGGAAGGAGGACCACACTGAAGCTTTCTTT. The entire variable domain, with the rest obtained from reference TRBV30 and TRBJ1-1, is as follows: SQTIHQWPATLVQPVGSPLSLECTVEGTSNPNLYWYRQAAGRGLQLLFYSVGIGQISSEVPQNLSASRPQDRQFILSSKKLLLSDSGFYLCAWKEDHTEAFFGQGTRLTVV.

This clone was counted a single time. The rearrangement links TRBV11-3 to TRBJ1-6; TRBD1 matches 8 bases. The length of the CDR3 is 15 residues. V shed 5 bases and J 7 bases; nucleotides not matched to a gene: 7. Per germline, CDR1 SGHNT and CDR2 YENEEA. CDR3 loop: CASSPRTGSNSPLHF. The CDR3 DNA is TGTGCCAGCAGCCCAAGGACAGGGTCCAATTCACCCCTCCACTTT.

V and J are TRBV4-2 and TRBJ2-5; possibly TRBD2 for D (6 bases). This CDR3 has 17 residues. Germline values: CDR1 LGHNA, CDR2 YNFKEQ. The V end lost 0 bases, the J end lost 2 bases, and 16 bases lay between the germline ends. The CDR3 is CASSQDPISGGQETQYF. Written as DNA, the CDR3 is TGTGCCAGCAGCCAAGATCCCATTAGCGGAGGGCAAGAGACCCAGTACTTC.

The chain couples TRBV3-1 (or the pseudogene TRBV3-2) to TRBJ2-2, with 8 bases lining up with TRBD2. Losses at the gene ends were 3 bases for V and 6 bases for J; bases not matched to a gene: 9. CDR1 and CDR2 (germline): LGHDT, YNNKEL (reference sequence). This CDR3 has 16 residues. In DNA, the CDR3 is TGTGCCAGCAGCCATCCAGCGGGAGTGAGGGCCGGGGAGCTGTTTTTT. As protein: CASSHPAGVRAGELFF.

J is TRBJ2-7 and V is TRBV4-3, with TRBD2 identical over 8 bases. Trimming removed 6 bases from V and 6 bases from J; junction bases left unmatched: 16. The germline V gene encodes CDR1 LGHNA and CDR2 YSLEER. The length of the CDR3 is 16 residues. The CDR3 nucleotides are TGCGCCAGCAGGAGGATCGGGGGGGGCGGCGGCAGCGAGCAGTACTTC. This translates into CASRRIGGGGGSEQYF.